Included here is one T cell receptor beta chain sequence, with context. The record originates from a study of shared clonotypes between healthy human individuals. Measured with immunoSEQ multiplex PCR; TCRdb has only the in-frame clones, and not every one. The sample has about 610,000 clones; approximately 96% are singletons. The naive CD8 population came from CD45RO-negative cells selected for CCR7, without terminally differentiated effector memory CD45RA+ cells. Germline CDR1 reads MNHEY; CDR2 reads SVGAGI. Trimming took 2 bases from V and 6 from J, leaving 12 bases between them. The CDR3 extends over 14 amino acids.

The sample comprised naive CD8+ T cells sorted from blood. The clonotype originates from a woman aged 25 to 45 in good health. The chain is built from TRBV6-5 and TRBJ2-3; unclear D gene. CDR3 amino acids: CASSYPGSADTQYF. CDR3 nucleotide sequence: TGTGCCAGCAGTTACCCCGGGTCAGCGGATACGCAGTATTTT.